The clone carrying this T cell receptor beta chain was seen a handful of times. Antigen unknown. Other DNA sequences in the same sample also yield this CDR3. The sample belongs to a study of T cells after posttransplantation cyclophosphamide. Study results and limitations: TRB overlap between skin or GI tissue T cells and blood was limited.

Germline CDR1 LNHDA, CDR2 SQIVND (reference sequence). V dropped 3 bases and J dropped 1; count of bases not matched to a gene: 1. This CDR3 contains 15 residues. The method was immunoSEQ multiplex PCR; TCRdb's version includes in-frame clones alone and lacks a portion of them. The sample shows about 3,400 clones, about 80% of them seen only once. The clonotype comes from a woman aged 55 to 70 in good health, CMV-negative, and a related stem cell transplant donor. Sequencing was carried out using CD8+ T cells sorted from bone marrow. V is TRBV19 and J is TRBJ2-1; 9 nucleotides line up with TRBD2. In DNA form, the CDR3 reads TGTGCCAGTAGTATGACTAGCGGATCCTACAATGAGCAGTTCTTC. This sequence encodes CASSMTSGSYNEQFF.